A selection of T cell receptor beta chains follows, all from one sample in a study of T cell changes during pregnancy in multiple sclerosis. The table came from immunoSEQ multiplex PCR; TCRdb's copy has only in-frame clones and leaves some out. The sample yields over 50,000 clones, approximately 88% seen once. The material sequenced was peripheral blood, taken in the first trimester of pregnancy. The receptors originated from a female donor with multiple sclerosis, enrolled in a pregnancy study. Each CDR3 is given with its conserved first and last residue. The D gene is left open where the match is weak. Clone size is shown for a subset of rows, as once, few, many or a class of expanded clone.

.	TRBJ2-7	TRBV6-5	.	CASHSSGPSYEQYF	TGTGCCAGTCACAGCAGCGGGCCATCCTACGAGCAGTACTTC
once	TRBJ1-1	TRBV19	.	CASSIWAGFEAFF	TGTGCCAGTAGTATATGGGCAGGCTTTGAAGCTTTCTTT
.	TRBJ1-2	TRBV19	.	CASSMADYGYTF	TGTGCCAGTAGTATGGCGGACTATGGCTACACCTTC
.	TRBJ2-1	TRBV19	TRBD2	CASSIEGGARKLNEQFF	TGTGCCAGTAGTATAGAGGGAGGGGCCCGGAAGTTAAATGAGCAGTTCTTC
once	TRBJ1-1	TRBV7-3	.	CASSLTLTNEAFF	TGTGCCAGCAGCTTAACGTTGACAAACGAGGCTTTCTTT
.	TRBJ1-1	TRBV18	.	CASSPRSGLETEAFF	TGTGCCAGCTCACCACGGTCAGGGTTGGAAACTGAAGCTTTCTTT
.	TRBJ1-5	TRBV5-1	.	CASSLGEINQPQHF	TGCGCCAGCAGCTTGGGGGAGATCAATCAGCCCCAGCATTTT
few	TRBJ1-5	TRBV27	.	CASSPIIYQPQHF	TGTGCCAGCAGTCCTATCATCTATCAGCCCCAGCATTTT
.	TRBJ2-7	TRBV6-6	.	CASNSPAYEQYF	TGTGCCAGCAATTCCCCCGCCTACGAGCAGTACTTC
.	TRBJ1-1	TRBV4-1	TRBD1	CASSRQGTATQNTEAFF	TGCGCCAGCAGCCGTCAAGGGACAGCGACTCAGAACACTGAAGCTTTCTTT
few	TRBJ1-1	TRBV30	.	CATTDRNTEAFF	TGTGCCACAACTGACAGGAACACTGAAGCTTTCTTT
.	TRBJ2-3	TRBV4-1	.	CASSQDATLRGKFTDTQYF	TGCGCCAGCAGCCAAGATGCGACTCTCAGAGGGAAGTTCACAGATACGCAGTATTTT
.	TRBJ1-2	TRBV27	.	CASSNLGGGDYGYTF	TGTGCCAGCAGTAACTTAGGGGGTGGCGACTATGGCTACACCTTC
.	TRBJ2-7	TRBV2	TRBD1	CASSDEDRKAYEQYF	TGTGCCAGCAGTGATGAGGACAGGAAAGCCTACGAGCAGTACTTC
.	TRBJ2-2	TRBV7-9	.	CASSTVAVNTGELFF	TGTGCCAGCAGCACCGTAGCGGTGAACACCGGGGAGCTGTTTTTT
once	TRBJ2-5	TRBV18	.	CASSPLGGAQYF	TGTGCCAGCTCACCACTCGGCGGGGCCCAGTACTTC
.	TRBJ2-7	TRBV4-3	.	CASSPGGRGGAYEQYF	TGCGCCAGCAGCCCCGGGGGGAGAGGGGGAGCCTACGAGCAGTACTTC
.	TRBJ1-2	TRBV7-3	.	CASSPGIPNGYTF	TGTGCCAGCAGCCCAGGGATACCAAATGGCTACACCTTC
.	TRBJ1-1	TRBV7-9	.	CASSSWTDMNTEAFF	TGTGCCAGCAGCTCCTGGACAGATATGAACACTGAAGCTTTCTTT
.	TRBJ2-1	TRBV5-1	TRBD1	CASSSRTGSNEQFF	TGCGCCAGCAGCTCTCGGACAGGGTCCAATGAGCAGTTCTTC
.	TRBJ2-7	TRBV28	TRBD1	CASLGQGHLYEQYF	TGTGCCAGCCTCGGACAGGGACACTTATACGAGCAGTACTTC
.	TRBJ2-2	TRBV13	TRBD1	CASSSGTGYISGELFF	TGTGCCAGCAGCTCCGGGACAGGGTATATTTCCGGGGAGCTGTTTTTT
.	TRBJ2-7	TRBV11-2	TRBD1	CASSPTRDRVEQYF	TGTGCCAGCAGCCCAACCAGAGACAGGGTCGAGCAGTACTTC
.	TRBJ2-7	TRBV19	.	CASSIVGESSYEQYF	TGTGCCAGTAGTATAGTTGGGGAGAGCTCCTACGAGCAGTACTTC
.	TRBJ2-3	TRBV6-4	TRBD1	CASSKRTGSTDTQYF	TGTGCCAGCAGCAAAAGGACAGGAAGCACAGATACGCAGTATTTT
.	TRBJ1-4	TRBV28	TRBD1	CASSLNRGWGPTNEKLFF	TGTGCCAGCAGTTTAAACAGGGGTTGGGGGCCCACTAATGAAAAACTGTTTTTT
.	TRBJ2-3	TRBV5-4	.	CASRLGGGTDTQYF	TGTGCCAGCCGTCTTGGGGGCGGCACAGATACGCAGTATTTT
.	TRBJ2-1	TRBV28	TRBD1	CASSPNLGQGASNEQFF	TGTGCCAGCAGTCCCAACCTCGGACAGGGGGCGTCCAATGAGCAGTTCTTC
.	TRBJ2-7	TRBV30	.	CACIRGTYEQYF	TGTGCCTGCATCAGGGGAACCTACGAGCAGTACTTC
.	TRBJ1-2	TRBV19	TRBD1	CASSIGGQGSSGYTF	TGTGCCAGTAGTATAGGCGGACAGGGAAGTAGTGGCTACACCTTC
.	TRBJ1-1	TRBV5-4	.	CASSLTGQNTEAFF	TGTGCCAGCAGCTTGACAGGGCAGAACACTGAAGCTTTCTTT
once	TRBJ2-7	TRBV30	.	CAWRIYTPGLTSSYEQYF	TGTGCCTGGAGGATCTACACACCGGGGTTGACGAGCTCCTACGAGCAGTACTTC
.	TRBJ2-7	TRBV28	TRBD2	CASRPGTSGGHEQYF	TGTGCCAGCAGGCCCGGGACTAGCGGGGGACACGAGCAGTACTTC
once	TRBJ1-1	TRBV11-2	.	CASSLGLVRNTEAFF	TGTGCCAGCAGCTTAGGGCTCGTTCGGAACACTGAAGCTTTCTTT
.	TRBJ2-2	TRBV19	TRBD2	CASTPSGRTNTGELFF	TGTGCCAGTACCCCTAGCGGGAGGACGAACACCGGGGAGCTGTTTTTT
.	TRBJ2-7	TRBV10-2	.	CASSDAGQGNYEQYF	TGCGCCAGCAGTGACGCGGGGCAGGGTAACTACGAGCAGTACTTC
.	TRBJ2-3	TRBV10-3	.	CAISESLDIDTQYF	TGTGCCATCAGTGAGTCACTAGACATCGATACGCAGTATTTT
.	TRBJ2-7	TRBV28	TRBD2	CASSLDPGGYEQYF	TGTGCCAGCAGTTTAGACCCGGGGGGCTACGAGCAGTACTTC
.	TRBJ2-3	TRBV5-4	.	CASSLSQEFTDTQYF	TGTGCCAGCAGCTTGTCACAGGAGTTCACAGATACGCAGTATTTT
.	TRBJ2-7	TRBV9	.	CASSVGDSSYEQYF	TGTGCCAGCAGCGTTGGGGACTCTTCTTACGAGCAGTACTTC
.	TRBJ2-1	TRBV6-5	.	CASSLGLPSSYNEQFF	TGTGCCAGCAGTTTGGGACTCCCGAGCTCCTACAATGAGCAGTTCTTC
.	TRBJ1-2	TRBV5-1	.	CASSFDGEGNYGYTF	TGCGCCAGCAGCTTCGACGGGGAAGGGAACTATGGCTACACCTTC
.	TRBJ1-1	TRBV28	.	CASSPRDYNTEAFF	TGTGCCAGCAGTCCTCGGGACTACAACACTGAAGCTTTCTTT
.	TRBJ2-1	TRBV5-4	TRBD2	CASSPNLAGLTREQFF	TGTGCCAGCAGCCCGAATTTAGCGGGATTGACACGGGAGCAGTTCTTC
.	TRBJ2-7	TRBV7-2	TRBD2	CASSWGGTVGTSNAYEQYF	TGTGCCAGCAGCTGGGGGGGAACCGTTGGGACTAGCAACGCCTACGAGCAGTACTTC
once	TRBJ1-1	TRBV4-3	TRBD1	CASSQGGTGRFF	TGCGCCAGCAGCCAAGGTGGGACAGGGCGATTCTTT
.	TRBJ1-2	TRBV6-5	TRBD1	CASSPGQGRYTF	TGTGCCAGCAGTCCGGGACAGGGCCGCTACACCTTC
.	TRBJ2-2	TRBV2	.	CASKMGVNTGELFF	TGTGCCAGCAAAATGGGCGTGAACACCGGGGAGCTGTTTTTT
once	TRBJ2-6	TRBV7-3	TRBD1	CASSSGDRGLSGANVLTF	TGTGCCAGCAGCTCAGGGGACAGGGGATTGAGTGGGGCCAACGTCCTGACTTTC
.	TRBJ2-5	TRBV7-2	TRBD1	CASRHTGTGEETQYF	TGTGCCAGCAGGCATACCGGGACAGGGGAAGAGACCCAGTACTTC
.	TRBJ1-1	TRBV4-2	TRBD1	CASSQNPQQGTAEAFF	TGTGCCAGCAGCCAAAACCCCCAACAGGGGACCGCTGAAGCTTTCTTT